The rows below give T cell receptor beta chains drawn from one sample of a study of OX40 agonist ivuxolimab in advanced cancers. Sequencing used immunoSEQ multiplex PCR; TCRdb keeps in-frame clones, though not all of them. Here the sample spans tens of thousands of clones, roughly 80% being singletons. The material was CD4+ or CD8+ T cells sorted from blood, obtained in a trial of the OX40 agonist ivuxolimab. Receptors originate from an adult with an advanced solid tumor such as melanoma, head and neck, liver or kidney cancer. The CDR3 runs from the conserved cysteine through the conserved F or W. A D gene is named only where the DNA matches it firmly. Some rows have no size entry. The others give once, few or many, or a class for an expanded clone.

V	J	size	D	DNA	CDR3
TRBV6-1	TRBJ1-1	-	-	TGTGCCAGCAGTGCTATCATGGAGGGCACTGAAGCTTTCTTT	CASSAIMEGTEAFF
TRBV7-2	TRBJ2-7	once	TRBD2	TGTGCCAGCAGCTCCTGGGGGACTAGCGGGGGGAACACCTACGAGCAGTACTTC	CASSSWGTSGGNTYEQYF
TRBV2	TRBJ2-7	-	-	TGTGCCAGCAGCGACTACGATTACACCAGGACAATCTCCGAGCAGTACTTC	CASSDYDYTRTISEQYF
TRBV11-2	TRBJ1-4	many	-	TGTGCCAGCAGCTTAGAGCGGACACCTCCTGGTGAAAAACTGTTTTTT	CASSLERTPPGEKLFF
TRBV2	TRBJ2-3	-	TRBD2	TGTGCCGGAACCGGGACTAGATCTAGCACAGATACGCAGTATTTT	CAGTGTRSSTDTQYF
TRBV5-4	TRBJ2-5	-	-	TGTGCCAGCAGCTTGGACCCCGACTCCCTTGGGTACTTC	CASSLDPDSLGYF
TRBV20-1	TRBJ2-1	few	-	TGCAGTGCTCATCTGTCCAGTGAGCAGTTCTTC	CSAHLSSEQFF
TRBV30	TRBJ2-2	-	-	TGTGCCTGGAGTGTAGGCGGATACCCCGGGGAGCTGTTTTTT	CAWSVGGYPGELFF
TRBV6-1	TRBJ1-4	-	-	TGTGCCAGCGGATTGGGCACTAATGAAAAACTGTTTTTT	CASGLGTNEKLFF
TRBV4-1	TRBJ2-2	-	TRBD1	TGCGCCAGCAGCCTTAGAACAGGGGCGAAGAACACCGGGGAGCTGTTTTTT	CASSLRTGAKNTGELFF
TRBV7-7	TRBJ2-5	-	-	TGTGCTAGCAGCTTATTGTCTACCGGTGAGACCCAGTACTTC	CASSLLSTGETQYF
TRBV10-3	TRBJ2-7	few	-	TGTGCCATCAGTTTGGACGGCCCCTACGAGCAGTACTTC	CAISLDGPYEQYF
TRBV11-2	TRBJ1-3	once	-	TGTGCCAGCAGCTTAGATGGGGCAGCTGGAAACACCATATATTTT	CASSLDGAAGNTIYF
TRBV6-5	TRBJ2-5	once	TRBD1	TGTGCCAGCAGTAGGGGACAGGGGGGCCAAGAGACCCAGTACTTC	CASSRGQGGQETQYF
TRBV4-1	TRBJ2-5	-	-	TGCGCCAGCAGCCGCGGAGGGGAGACCCAGTACTTC	CASSRGGETQYF
TRBV7-2	TRBJ2-1	-	TRBD2	TGTGCCAGCAGCTCCCTAGCGGGAGTCATCAATGAGCAGTTCTTC	CASSSLAGVINEQFF
TRBV7-2	TRBJ1-5	-	-	TGTGCCAGCAGCTTACGGGTTTCCAATTCTGATCAGCCCCAGCATTTT	CASSLRVSNSDQPQHF
TRBV5-1	TRBJ1-1	once	TRBD1	TGCGCCAGCACACCGACAGGGGGCGGTGGAACTGAAGCTTTCTTT	CASTPTGGGGTEAFF
TRBV5-8	TRBJ1-1	-	-	TGTGCCAGCAGCTTGGCGTTTTATGGGGACACACGTTCAACTGAAGCTTTCTTT	CASSLAFYGDTRSTEAFF
TRBV2	TRBJ2-1	-	-	TGTGCCAGCGAACCCGGGCGCTCCTACAATGAGCAGTTCTTC	CASEPGRSYNEQFF
TRBV19	TRBJ1-2	-	-	TGTGCCAGTAGTATAGTGGGGGTGTCTCATGGCTACACCTTC	CASSIVGVSHGYTF
TRBV7-8	TRBJ2-3	few	TRBD1	TGTGCCAGCAGCCTCTCCGGGACAGGGGCAGATACGCAGTATTTT	CASSLSGTGADTQYF
TRBV6-5	TRBJ1-2	once	TRBD1	TGTGCCAGCAGTCGGGACAGCCGAACTAGCGGCTACACCTTC	CASSRDSRTSGYTF
TRBV18	TRBJ2-3	-	TRBD2	TGTGCCAGCTCACCACTGGCGGGAGGTCGCACAGATACGCAGTATTTT	CASSPLAGGRTDTQYF
TRBV19	TRBJ1-4	-	-	TGTGCCAGTAGGGCCGGGACGGATTATGAAAAACTGTTTTTT	CASRAGTDYEKLFF
TRBV2	TRBJ2-7	-	-	TGTGCCAGCAGCGCTGGGTCGTTAATCTACGAGCAGTACTTC	CASSAGSLIYEQYF
TRBV2	TRBJ1-6	-	-	TGTGCCAGCAGTGAATATCAGGTTTCTAATTCACCCCTCCACTTT	CASSEYQVSNSPLHF
TRBV11-2	TRBJ2-7	-	-	TGTGCCAGCAGCTTAGAAATCAGGGGAGTCCAGCAGTACTTC	CASSLEIRGVQQYF
TRBV5-1	TRBJ2-7	-	TRBD2	TGCGCCAGCAGCCTCCTAGCGGGGGCCGTTAACTACGAGCAGTACTTC	CASSLLAGAVNYEQYF
TRBV9	TRBJ1-5	-	-	TGTGCCAGCAGCGCGACAGGTTCCAGCACGCCCCAGCATTTT	CASSATGSSTPQHF
TRBV6-1	TRBJ1-1	once	TRBD1	TGTGCCAGCAGTAGGACAGGGTTGAATGAAGCTTTCTTT	CASSRTGLNEAFF
TRBV27	TRBJ2-2	-	TRBD1	TGTGCCAGCAGTTTTGGGATAGGACAGGGGCTGAGGAGTCACGGGGAGCTGTTTTTT	CASSFGIGQGLRSHGELFF
TRBV6-6	TRBJ1-6	-	-	TGTGCCAGCCATCGGCAGGGAGGATCACCCCTCCACTTT	CASHRQGGSPLHF
TRBV7-9	TRBJ2-5	-	-	TGTGCCAGCGGTACCCAGTACTTC	CASGTQYF
TRBV18	TRBJ2-3	-	-	TGTGCCAGCTCACTAAAGGCCTCAGATACGCAGTATTTT	CASSLKASDTQYF
TRBV7-2	TRBJ2-5	-	-	TGTGCCAGCAGCTTAGACCGAGAGACCCAGTACTTC	CASSLDRETQYF
TRBV18	TRBJ1-4	-	-	TGTGCCAGCTCACAAAACGGAGCAGGGCTGGAAAAACTGTTTTTT	CASSQNGAGLEKLFF
TRBV5-4	TRBJ2-1	-	TRBD1	TGTGCCAGCAGCACGGGACAGGGGACGGGTGAGCAGTTCTTC	CASSTGQGTGEQFF
TRBV10-1	TRBJ2-2	-	-	TGCGCCAGCAGTGTCGGGGGACCCGGGGAGCTGTTTTTT	CASSVGGPGELFF
TRBV5-1	TRBJ2-3	-	-	TGCGCCAGCAGCTTCCAGGGGTCCGGTACAGATACGCAGTATTTT	CASSFQGSGTDTQYF
TRBV6-5	TRBJ2-1	-	-	TGTGCCAGCAGTTACTCAGGGGATTCCTACAATGAGCAGTTCTTC	CASSYSGDSYNEQFF
TRBV2	TRBJ2-5	-	-	TGTGCCAGCAGTGGGGGGCGAGAGACTCAGTACTTC	CASSGGRETQYF
TRBV19	TRBJ2-1	once	TRBD2	TGTGCCAGTAGTATCGTGGGAGGGAACTCCTACAATGAGCAGTTCTTC	CASSIVGGNSYNEQFF
TRBV7-9	TRBJ2-7	many	TRBD2	TGTGCCAGCAGCTCCCGACTAGCGGAGCAGTACTTC	CASSSRLAEQYF
TRBV5-1	TRBJ2-5	-	TRBD2	TGCGCCAGCAGCTTACGCGGGGGGGAGACCCAGTACTTC	CASSLRGGETQYF
TRBV27	TRBJ2-7	-	-	TGTGCCAGCAGTTTGGGGAGCGAGCAGTACTTC	CASSLGSEQYF
TRBV6-4	TRBJ2-7	-	TRBD2	TGTGCCAGCAGTGAAAGGGCGGGAGAAGGGCACGAGCAGTACTTC	CASSERAGEGHEQYF
TRBV7-9	TRBJ2-1	-	-	TGTGCCAGCAGTCATCCAAAACCGAGTGGAGACTCCTACAATGAGCAGTTCTTC	CASSHPKPSGDSYNEQFF
TRBV18	TRBJ2-5	-	-	TGTGCCAGCTCACCACCGGGACTTACGCGGGAGACCCAGTACTTC	CASSPPGLTRETQYF
TRBV14	TRBJ2-7	-	-	TGTGCCAGCAGCTTAGCCTACGAGCAGTACTTC	CASSLAYEQYF
TRBV6-1	TRBJ2-3	-	-	TGTGCCAGCAGGACTAGCACAGATACGCAGTATTTT	CASRTSTDTQYF
TRBV11-3	TRBJ1-5	-	-	TGTGCCAGCAGCTTAGTGCGGGAATTACCGCATTTT	CASSLVRELPHF
TRBV5-5	TRBJ2-2	-	-	TGTGCCAGCAGCTACGACAGGCCCGGGGAGCTGTTTTTT	CASSYDRPGELFF
TRBV10-3	TRBJ2-3	-	TRBD2	TGTACCATTGGACTAGCGGGCGCAATGGATACGCAGTATTTT	CTIGLAGAMDTQYF
TRBV10-2	TRBJ1-1	-	-	TGCGCCAGCAGTGAGGGGCAGGGCTTGGCTTTCTTT	CASSEGQGLAFF
TRBV11-2	TRBJ2-7	-	-	TGTGCCAGCAGCCCCCGAGAAGGCTCCTACGAGCAGTACTTC	CASSPREGSYEQYF
TRBV27	TRBJ1-3	-	-	TGTGCCAGCAGCATATCGGGGTATTATGGAAACACCATATATTTT	CASSISGYYGNTIYF
TRBV10-2	TRBJ2-6	-	-	TGCGCCAGCAGGGATCCCTGGGGCTCTGGGGCCAACGTCCTGACTTTC	CASRDPWGSGANVLTF
TRBV7-9	TRBJ2-7	-	-	TGTGCCAGCAGCCCCCGCGGTGACTCTACCATAACCTACGAGCAGTACTTC	CASSPRGDSTITYEQYF